This T cell receptor beta chain was sequenced during a study of blood T cell repertoires in COVID-19 (dated by TCRdb to about 2020). Broadly, across the study: Samples covering the acute and convalescent phases of COVID-19 were provided by collaborators in the United States, Italy and Spain. The material from the prospective study consisted of cDNA or gDNA derived from T cells, B-cell-depleted T cells, or PBMCs. Deeply sampled blood TCRbeta repertoires from subjects exposed to, actively infected with, or recovered from COVID-19 were included in the dataset. The repertoires were released in a freely available public database intended as a resource for research on the immune response to SARS-CoV-2. The samples were drawn from two sources: the first 160 participants of the ongoing ImmuneRACE study, and 1,200 or so subjects contributed by 6 global collaborators. A de-identified subject ID, COVID-19 status, age in years and sex were almost always included in the sample metadata. Where available, HLA class I and class II types were taken from metadata supplied by the sample provider and were not determined by assay-based typing. On the study overall, not on this receptor specifically: The amount of clinical and demographic metadata varied by source and participant and was provided uncurated.

With respect to this clone: The clone's antigen remains unknown. Within one base of it there is no much larger clone, and no base qualities were kept.

In the prospective study, participants were about 18 to 95 years old, resided in under 30 geographic areas of the United States, and were enrolled through a virtual design. Cohort assignment in the prospective study relied on participant-reported clinical history from a screening survey and a study questionnaire. Each participant in the prospective study had whole blood, serum and a nasopharyngeal or oropharyngeal swab collected by mobile phlebotomists. Over a roughly two-month period, participants in the prospective study had the option of providing additional blood draws and questionnaires. Before DNA extraction, prospective study blood samples were shipped either frozen or at room temperature. The immunoSEQ Assay, a bias-controlled multiplex PCR, was used to amplify TCRbeta CDR3 regions from genomic DNA. The original pipeline was this. The number of nucleated cells in each sample was estimated from the amplification of reference gene primers within the assay. To quantify the absolute abundance of each unique TCRbeta CDR3 rearrangement, sequence reads were collapsed and filtered. For each sample, productive Simpson clonality was calculated by taking the square root of Simpson's diversity index across productive rearrangements. Imported from immuneACCESS, the table was reduced by TCRdb to in-frame sequences with V and J called. These copies leave out some clones; in studies compared against another copy, an unresolved V gene accounts for under half, and the cause of the remainder is not known. The V and J calls and the clone size are those of that table, but D and trimming were determined from the DNA. In this sample the table shows under 400,000 clones, roughly 85% of which occur a single time. Together, the top ten hold 4% to 5% of the sample.

The clonotype was recovered from a woman aged 40 to 55 with acute COVID-19. Sample: PBMCs or T cells enriched from blood (not recorded which).

The nucleotides read TGCAGTGCTCCCACAGGGTCCGAGCAGTACTTC. Its translation is CSAPTGSEQYF. This chain is built from TRBV20-1 and TRBJ2-7; D gene: possibly TRBD1, on 6 matching bases. The CDR1 and CDR2 encoded by the germline V gene (reference sequence) are DFQATT and SNEGSKA. Reading from cysteine to phenylalanine, the CDR3 counts 11 amino acids. Kept here is only the CDR3 DNA, which spans 33 bases and is read in frame from base 1. V is cut by 5 bases and J by 6 bases, and the space between the germline ends is 11 bases.